This T cell receptor beta chain appears in the sequencing data of a study of long-term antiretroviral therapy in people with HIV. General study findings and limits: Clones showing expansion before ART dominated the repertoire at all time points. An increase in diversity followed ART, yet levels stayed below transplant donor controls.

Concerning this clone: Its matching antigen is unknown.

The CDR3 is made up of 12 amino acids. CDR1 and CDR2 from the germline V gene are SGHVS and FNYEAQ. The V and J ends lost 4 bases and 13 bases, in that order; junction bases with no gene match: 7. At the survey level, the v3.0 immunoSEQ assay was run. Some clones are missing from TCRdb's copy, which holds only in-frame ones; the method was immunoSEQ multiplex PCR. The profile covers under 45,000 clones, with nearly 95% appearing a single time and about 4% taken by the ten largest. The sample here was unsorted PBMCs, taken 5 to 5.5 years after starting antiretroviral therapy. The TCR originated in a woman aged 45 to 65 with HIV. The chain uses TRBV7-6 and TRBJ2-1; 7 bases align to TRBD1. This chain's CDR3 is CASSSGQMVQFF. CDR3 coding DNA: TGTGCCAGCAGCTCGGGACAGATGGTACAGTTCTTC.